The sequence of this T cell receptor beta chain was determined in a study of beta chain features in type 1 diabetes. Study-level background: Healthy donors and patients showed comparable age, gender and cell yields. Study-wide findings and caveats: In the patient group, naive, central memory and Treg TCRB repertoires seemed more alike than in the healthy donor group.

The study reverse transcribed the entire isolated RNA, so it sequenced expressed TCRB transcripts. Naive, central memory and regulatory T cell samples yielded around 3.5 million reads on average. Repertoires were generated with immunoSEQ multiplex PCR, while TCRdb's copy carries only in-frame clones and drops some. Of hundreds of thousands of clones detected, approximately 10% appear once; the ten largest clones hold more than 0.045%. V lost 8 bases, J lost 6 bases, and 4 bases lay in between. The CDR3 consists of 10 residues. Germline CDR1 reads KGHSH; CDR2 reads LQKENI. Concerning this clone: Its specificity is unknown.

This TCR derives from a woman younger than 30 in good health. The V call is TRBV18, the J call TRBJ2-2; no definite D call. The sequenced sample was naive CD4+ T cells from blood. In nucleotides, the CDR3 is TGTGCCAGCGGACCCGGGGAGCTGTTTTTT. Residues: CASGPGELFF.